One and the same sample provided the 7 T cell receptor beta chains below, sequenced in a study of cytomegalovirus exposure and HLA in healthy donors. PCR was performed using 60 Vbeta and 13 Jbeta primers. Some clones are missing from TCRdb's copy, which holds only in-frame ones; the method was immunoSEQ multiplex PCR. The sample consists of 80,000 or so clones, around a tenth of them appearing once. Material: PBMCs. These receptors were obtained from a man in his 60s in good health and CMV-seropositive.

This clone was observed a handful of times. The chain couples TRBV5-5 to TRBJ2-5; the D gene is possibly TRBD1 (6 bases). The CDR3 loop spans 15 amino acids. Germline assignment: CDR1 SGHKS and CDR2 YYEKEE (reference sequence). V gave up 5 bases and J gave up 0 bases, with 14 bases separating them. The CDR3 DNA is TGTGCCAGCAGTTTAAGCGACAGGTACCAAGAGACCCAGTACTTC. Encoded protein: CASSLSDRYQETQYF.

This chain uses TRBV9 with TRBJ2-5, with 7 nucleotides matching TRBD1. This CDR3 spans 14 amino acids. Germline V gene lookup returns CDR1 SGDLS and CDR2 YYNGEE. V shed 4 bases and J 1 base; nucleotides not matched to a gene: 4. DNA for the CDR3: TGTGCCAGCAGCCTAACAGGGGTCCAAGAGACCCAGTACTTC. It encodes CASSLTGVQETQYF.

The rearrangement uses TRBV21-1 and TRBJ2-7; no DNA check was done on the table's D call, TRBD1. TRBV21-1 is reported as a pseudogene. The CDR3 has 14 amino acids. CDR3 nucleotide sequence: TGTGCCAGCAGCCCCGGGACAGGGGAGGACGAGCAGTACGTC. Its protein product is CASSPGTGEDEQYV.

This clone was seen only a few times. The chain recombines TRBV23-1 with TRBJ1-2, with D uncertain. TRBV23-1 is marked as an open reading frame, function uncertain. V shed 2 bases and J shed 6 bases, with 7 bases lying between them. The CDR3 is 12 amino acids. The chain's CDR3 is CASSQPRHGYTF. CDR3 sequence (DNA): TGCGCCAGCAGTCAACCCAGGCATGGCTACACCTTC.

The V call is TRBV2, the J call TRBJ1-1; 9 bases map to TRBD1. The CDR3 runs 14 residues. V dropped 3 bases and J dropped 3; count of bases not matched to a gene: 2. CDR1 and CDR2 (germline): SNHLY, FYNNEI. The CDR3 coding sequence is TGTGCCAGCAGTGACCGACAGGGGGACACTGAAGCTTTCTTT. Its translation: CASSDRQGDTEAFF.

This clone was counted only a few times. The genes are TRBV7-9 and TRBJ2-1; 8 nucleotides line up with TRBD2. With 6 bases clipped from V and 2 bases from J, the junction kept 9 bases outside the gene matches. There are 16 residues in the CDR3. Per the germline V gene, CDR1 is SEHNR and CDR2 is FQNEAQ (reference sequence). CDR3 region: CASRGGSGLAYNEQFF. The CDR3 bases are TGTGCCAGCAGGGGGGGATCGGGACTAGCCTACAATGAGCAGTTCTTC. The variable domain in full, with the rest retrieved from reference TRBV7-9 and TRBJ2-1, is DTGVSQNPRHKITKRGQNVTFRCDPISEHNRLYWYRQTLGQGPEFLTYFQNEAQLEKSRLLSDRFSAERPKGSFSTLEIQRTEQGDSAMYLCASRGGSGLAYNEQFFGPGTRLTVL.

This clone occurred a few times. The rearrangement uses TRBV25-1 and TRBJ2-1; 12 nucleotides line up with TRBD1. The length of the CDR3 is 14 residues. Per the germline V gene, CDR1 is MGHDK and CDR2 is SYGVNS. With 4 bases clipped from V and 9 bases from J, the junction kept 4 bases outside the gene matches. CDR3 region: CASSVGTGGGEQFF. In nucleotides, the CDR3 is TGTGCCAGCAGTGTAGGGACAGGGGGCGGTGAGCAGTTCTTC.